This T cell receptor beta chain was documented in a study of blood T cell repertoires in COVID-19. Whole-study context: Samples of COVID-19 (acute and convalescent) were obtained from the United States, Italy and Spain. PBMCs, B-cell-depleted T cells, or T cells provided the cDNA or gDNA that made up the material.

Authors' analysis steps: Reference gene primers were amplified, and this amplification served to estimate nucleated cell counts. Data came from immunoSEQ multiplex PCR; TCRdb stores just in-frame clones and leaves some out. V and J calls and clone size come straight from that table; D and trimming were deduced from the DNA. The repertoire holds under 200,000 clones, with about four fifths as singletons. The CDR3 contains 18 residues. The V and J ends lost 4 bases and 1 base, in that order; junction bases with no gene match: 13. Germline V lookup: CDR1 SGDLS, CDR2 YYNGEE. The TCR was taken from a man between 65 and 80 years old with active or convalescent COVID-19. The gene calls are TRBV9 and TRBJ1-3; 8 bases are a match to TRBD1. Sequencing was done on a sample of peripheral blood. The CDR3 region is CASSLGPGQGVSGNTIYF. In DNA, the CDR3 is TGTGCCAGCAGCCTTGGGCCCGGACAGGGAGTTTCTGGAAACACCATATATTTT.